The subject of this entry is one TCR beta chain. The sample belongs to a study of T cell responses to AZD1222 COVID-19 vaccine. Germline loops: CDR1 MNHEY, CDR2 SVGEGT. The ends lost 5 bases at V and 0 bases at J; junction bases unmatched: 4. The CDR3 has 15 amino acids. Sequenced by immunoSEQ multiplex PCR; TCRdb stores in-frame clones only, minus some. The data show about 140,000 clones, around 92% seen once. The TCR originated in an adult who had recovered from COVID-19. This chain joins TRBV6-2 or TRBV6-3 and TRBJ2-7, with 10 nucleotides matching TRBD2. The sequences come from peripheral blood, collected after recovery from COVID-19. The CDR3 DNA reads TGTGCCAGCAGTCGACTAGCGGGCTACTCCTACGAGCAGTACTTC. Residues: CASSRLAGYSYEQYF.